These 5 T cell receptor beta chains were all obtained from the same sample, sequenced in a study of T cell responses to AZD1222 COVID-19 vaccine. Libraries were prepared by immunoSEQ multiplex PCR; TCRdb keeps only in-frame clonotypes and omits some of them. This table holds approximately 180,000 clones, about 90% found once. Here the sequenced sample was peripheral blood, taken on day 0 of AZD1222 vaccination. The receptors come from an adult in good health.

The V call is TRBV19, the J call TRBJ1-5, with D perhaps TRBD1 (5 bases). V gave up 2 bases and J gave up 0 bases, with 11 bases separating them. The CDR3 spans 16 residues. The germline gives CDR1 LNHDA, CDR2 SQIVND (reference sequence). CDR3 sequence (DNA): TGTGCCAGTAGTATATCGATCAGGGATAGCAATCAGCCCCAGCATTTT. Amino acid sequence: CASSISIRDSNQPQHF.

The V gene is TRBV19, the J gene TRBJ2-3; no firm D call. CDR1 is LNHDA, CDR2 SQIVND, per germline (reference sequence). The CDR3 is 12 amino acids. V dropped 5 bases and J dropped 0 bases, with 3 bases sitting between them. CDR3 nucleotide sequence: TGTGCCAGTAGTCCCAGCACAGATACGCAGTATTTT. Its protein product is CASSPSTDTQYF.

The sample holds a few counts of this clone. The chain couples TRBV2 to TRBJ1-6, with TRBD1 as a possible D gene (6 bases). CDR3 length equals 13 residues. V was pared by 6 bases and J by 9 bases, with 12 bases between. Germline V gives CDR1 SNHLY, CDR2 FYNNEI. In nucleotides, the CDR3 is TGTGCCAGCAGACTAGGACAGCTTTCACCCCTCCACTTT. Its protein is CASRLGQLSPLHF.

The CDR3 loop reads CASTEANGWNTIYF. The CDR3 nucleotides are TGTGCCAGCACCGAGGCCAATGGCTGGAACACCATATATTTT. This chain links TRBV6-5 with TRBJ1-3; unclear D gene. The CDR3 has 14 amino acids. Trimming took 7 bases from V and 7 from J, leaving 17 bases between them. Per the germline V gene, CDR1 is MNHEY and CDR2 is SVGAGI.

CDR3 sequence (DNA): TGTGCCAGCAGTGAAGCGGTCTCGGCAGGAGGGAACACTGAAGCTTTCTTT. This translates into CASSEAVSAGGNTEAFF. The chain links TRBV6-1 to TRBJ1-1; no definite D call. V lost 0 bases to trimming and J lost 1 base, with 15 bases between them. This CDR3 comprises 17 residues. Germline CDR1 MNHNS, CDR2 SASEGT.